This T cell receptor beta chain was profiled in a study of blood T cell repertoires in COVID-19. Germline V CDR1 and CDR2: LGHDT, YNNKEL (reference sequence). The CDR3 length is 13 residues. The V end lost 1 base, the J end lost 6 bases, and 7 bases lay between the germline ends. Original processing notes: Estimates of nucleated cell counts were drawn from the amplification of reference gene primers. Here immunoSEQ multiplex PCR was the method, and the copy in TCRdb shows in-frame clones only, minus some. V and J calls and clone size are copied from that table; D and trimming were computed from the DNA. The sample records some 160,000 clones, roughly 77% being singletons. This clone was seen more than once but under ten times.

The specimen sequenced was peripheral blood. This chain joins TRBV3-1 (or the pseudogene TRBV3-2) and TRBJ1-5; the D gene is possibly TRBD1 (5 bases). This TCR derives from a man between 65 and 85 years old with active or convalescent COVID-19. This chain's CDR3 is CASSQGGGQPQHF. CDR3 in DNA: TGTGCCAGCAGCCAAGGCGGGGGTCAGCCCCAGCATTTT.